This T cell receptor (beta chain) was identified in a study of brain T cells in children with intractable seizures. Only in-frame clones appear in the TCRdb table, and some are missing; sequencing was by immunoSEQ multiplex PCR. The sample holds 50,000 to 75,000 clones, approximately 94% seen once. Here the sequenced sample was peripheral blood, taken at surgery. The TCR sequence derives from a boy under three years old with focal cortical dysplasia and intractable seizures.

CDR3: CAISGLAGGPADTQYF. Here the CDR3 DNA reads TGTGCCATCAGTGGTTTAGCGGGAGGGCCCGCAGATACGCAGTATTTT. The V and J genes are TRBV10-3 and TRBJ2-3; TRBD2 matches at 11 bases. The CDR3 loop spans 16 amino acids. J was trimmed by 4 bases and V by 4 bases; bases with no gene match: 7. Germline V CDR1 and CDR2: ENHRY, SYGVKD.